This T cell receptor beta chain is drawn from a study of CXCR3-negative and CXCR3-positive naive CD8 T cells. UMI labels and 5' RACE were used to prepare the TRB cDNA libraries. TCRdb re-called the 5' RACE reads and catalogs CDR3 proteins one per entry, DNA excluded. Its table lists approximately 100,000 distinct CDR3 sequences. Study results and caveats: Naive CXCR3-positive cells had TRB CDR3s more hydrophobic than those of CXCR3-negative naive cells.

CDR3 length: 13 residues. As regards this clonotype: What it binds is not known.

Specimen: naive CXCR3+ CD8+ T cells from blood. Regarding subset: CD45RO-CCR7+CD27+CD95- naive CD8+ T cells expressing CXCR3 (TNR3+). The chain links TRBV12-3 or TRBV12-4 to TRBJ2-1; TCRdb's D gene call, TRBD2, goes unchecked for lack of DNA. The receptor comes from a human donor in good health. Some clones in this sample may be carry-over from other donors' samples. The CDR3 loop reads CASSWALDNEQFF.